This T cell receptor (beta chain) was documented in a study of blood T cells in healthy people across ages (dated by TCRdb to between 2014 and 2017). In the study overall: In model experiments, template switching captured roughly one uniquely barcoded TCR beta cDNA molecule for every two T cells. The study measured age-related changes in TCR beta repertoire diversity using deep sequencing normalized with unique cDNA molecular identifiers. The donors were split into four age groups: young (average 16 years), middle-aged (about 40), aged (approximately 59) and long-lived (82). Donors of different ages were randomly distributed across sequencing lanes to avoid experimental bias. For two donors (one aged 18 to 30 and one aged 80 or older), the study analyzed two additional independent replicas of 1 million unique cDNA reads from the same blood draw. Overall results and qualifications from the work: Because profiling used bulk unsorted PBMCs, naive and antigen-experienced compartments could not be compared conclusively. There was a strong correlation between observed TCR beta diversity and the percentage of naive T cells measured by flow cytometry. Estimates of total diversity based on one million sequenced T cells were regarded as lower bounds and as underestimates. Compared with the aged group, the long-lived group had more naive CD4+ T cells, fewer expanded clones and increased TCR diversity, suggesting age selection. Observed TCR beta diversity per million T cells fell roughly linearly with age, and a significant reduction was already apparent by age about 36. The CMV infection status of donors was not known, potentially confounding age-related changes in expanded clonotypes.

The donors were 40 or so Caucasian individuals from Russia, aged roughly 6 to 100 years, who were systemically healthy. Each donor gave around 9.5 milliliters of peripheral blood, collected into EDTA-treated Vacutainer tubes. Ficoll-Paque density-gradient centrifugation was used to isolate PBMCs, with at least 7 million per sample. Trizol reagent was used to extract total RNA from PBMCs, with at least 6 micrograms per sample. The percentages of naive CD45RAhigh/CD27high T cells were determined by flow cytometry on a PBMC aliquot from every donor. CDR1 and CDR2 (SSHAT, FNYEAQ) derive from the germline V gene (reference sequence). From the cysteine up to the phenylalanine, the CDR3 has a length of 14 residues. Just the 42-base CDR3 DNA is kept, in frame starting at base 1. Library method: 5' RACE. Sequencing relied on an Illumina HiSeq 2500. A second roughly 6 to 11 cycle PCR used a sample-barcoded 5' primer and a J-beta primer mix. A template-switch 5' adaptor carrying 12 random nucleotides introduced a unique molecular identifier onto each TCR beta cDNA molecule. Each sample yielded at least 3 million CDR3-containing paired-end reads. The Mint cDNA synthesis kit, primed by a TRBC-specific oligonucleotide, was used to synthesize first-strand cDNA from all RNA. Following uracil-DNA glycosylase treatment, a first 18-cycle PCR with universal primers M1SS and BC2_uni_R was performed on all cDNA. From the authors' description of their analysis: For normalization, 1 million high-quality reads, each with a distinct molecular identifier, were randomly selected from each sample. Reads sharing molecular identifiers were discarded rather than binned into consensus sequences. MiTCR, with a Q25 quality threshold and the strictest error-elimination algorithm, was used for CDR3 identification, clonotype clustering and error correction. A nonparametric unseen species model with Euler transformation was used to estimate a lower bound on total TCR beta diversity. The raw public data were reprocessed by TCRdb itself: fastp quality trimming at Q25, MiXCR clonotype calling, in-frame beta chains only. Every entry covers one CDR3 protein and lists the most common genes and DNA from its rows. The V and J calls shown here were made by TCRdb, not taken from the authors' results. Present in this sample are hundreds of thousands of distinct CDR3 sequences, 40% to 60% of which were seen just once. The ten largest clones take up under 15% of the sample.

This clonotype was recorded at least ten times. Its antigen has not been determined. One end of the junction is discordant with germline, which a read error may explain. The sequencing sample was made of blood. Here the chain combines TRBV7-7 and TRBJ2-5; too little of a D gene remains to name it. The receptor's source is a man aged 25-45 years in good health. At the DNA level, the sequence is TGTGCTAGCAGCTTAGCCGGCTTTCAAGAGACCCAGTACTTC. This sequence encodes CASSLAGFQETQYF.